This T cell receptor (beta chain) is from a study of shared clonotypes between healthy human individuals. As concerns this clone: No antigen is known for it.

Overall study findings and caveats: Lower generation probabilities were found for non-shared clonotypes than for those shared by all four donors.

This CDR3 has 14 residues. V lost 10 bases and J lost 5, with 18 bases in between. CDR1 MDHEN and CDR2 SYDVKM come from the germline V gene. The donor cohort consisted entirely of Caucasian adults residing in Nashville, Tennessee. In the authors' methods: Owing to the provision of junction-only sequences devoid of quality scores by immunoSEQ, filtering differed. The repertoire was sequenced with immunoSEQ multiplex PCR; TCRdb's copy has only in-frame clones and lacks some. That table gives V, J and clone size, and the DNA gave D and trimming. This table has 950,000 to 1,100,000 clones, around 78% appearing once.

This chain uses TRBV28 with TRBJ2-1; perhaps D is TRBD1 or TRBD2 (6 bases each). Source material: memory CD4+ T cells from PBMCs. Subset: CD45RA-negative fraction. The source of this sequence is a young man in good health. Some clones in this sample may be carry-over from other donors' samples. The CDR3 sequence is CAIRGQGNHNEQFF. The CDR3 DNA reads as TGTGCCATCCGGGGGCAGGGAAACCACAATGAGCAGTTCTTC.